This T cell receptor beta chain was sequenced during a study of prognosis after radiotherapy for stage I lung cancer. This clonotype came up many times. Its antigen is not known. Genomic DNA yielded TCR beta CDR3, amplified by two-round multiplex PCR. First-round PCR used primers specific to each TRBV and TRBJ gene. TCRdb redid the calling of the multiplex PCR reads with MiXCR, one entry per CDR3 protein. Among 50,000 to 75,000 distinct CDR3 sequences listed, about 30% were seen once. Points from the study as a whole: Unique TCR clones declined after stereotactic body radiation therapy, from a median about 10,000 to 6,900.

Between the trimmed V and J ends, which lost 3 bases and 7 bases, there was a span of 15 bases. The length of the CDR3 is 14 residues. Germline-derived CDR1 and CDR2 are SGHAT and FQNNGV. The sample here was PBMCs, taken before or after stereotactic body radiation therapy (not recorded which). The TCR sequence derives from a donor of 50 years or more with non-small cell lung cancer. J is TRBJ1-1 and V is TRBV11-2, with D possibly matching TRBD1 (5 bases). Here the CDR3 reads CASSFSGRGDEAFF. The CDR3 region has the DNA TGTGCCAGCAGCTTCTCGGGCCGGGGGGATGAAGCTTTCTTT.